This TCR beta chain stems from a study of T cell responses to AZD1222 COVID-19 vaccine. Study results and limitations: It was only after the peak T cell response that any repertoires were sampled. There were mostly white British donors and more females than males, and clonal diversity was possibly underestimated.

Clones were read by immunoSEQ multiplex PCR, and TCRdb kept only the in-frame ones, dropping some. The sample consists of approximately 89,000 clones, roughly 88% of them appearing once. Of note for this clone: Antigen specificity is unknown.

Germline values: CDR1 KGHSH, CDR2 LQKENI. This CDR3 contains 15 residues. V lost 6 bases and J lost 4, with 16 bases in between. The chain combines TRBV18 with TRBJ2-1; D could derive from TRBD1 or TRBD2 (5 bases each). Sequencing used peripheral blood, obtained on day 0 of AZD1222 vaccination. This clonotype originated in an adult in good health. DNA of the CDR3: TGTGCCAGCTCGCCTCCGGGGCAGGGTTACAATGAGCAGTTCTTC. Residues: CASSPPGQGYNEQFF.